Following are 13 T cell receptor beta chains from one sample sequenced in a study of T cell responses to AZD1222 COVID-19 vaccine. Sequencing was performed with immunoSEQ multiplex PCR; in TCRdb, only in-frame clones are kept and a portion is missing. Of under 170,000 clones listed, around 95% are singletons. The sequences come from peripheral blood, collected on day 0 of AZD1222 vaccination. Every receptor here comes from an adult in good health.

The gene calls are TRBV25-1 and TRBJ2-1; no firm D call. V was trimmed by 5 bases and J by 8 bases, leaving 16 bases between them. This CDR3 comprises 14 residues. CDR1 and CDR2 (germline): MGHDK, SYGVNS. CDR3 DNA sequence: TGTGCCAGCAGTTGGGCGAGGTCTACCCATGAGCAGTTCTTC. Translating gives CASSWARSTHEQFF. Full variable domain (outside the CDR3, taken from reference TRBV25-1 and TRBJ2-1): EADIYQTPRYLVIGTGKKITLECSQTMGHDKMYWYQQDPGMELHLIHYSYGVNSTEKGDLSSESTVSRIRTEHFPLTLESARPSHTSQYLCASSWARSTHEQFFGPGTRLTVL.

The chain combines TRBV29-1 with TRBJ2-5, with D possibly matching TRBD1 (6 bases). The germline V and J ends were trimmed by 8 bases and 1 base, with 14 bases remaining between them. The CDR3 runs 13 residues. Germline values: CDR1 SQVTM, CDR2 ANQGSEA. The CDR3: CSTKRTAQETQYF. The CDR3 DNA reads TGCAGCACCAAACGGACAGCCCAAGAGACCCAGTACTTC.

The rearrangement joins TRBV7-9 to TRBJ2-3; 8 nucleotides line up with TRBD2. The CDR3 covers 15 residues. V lost 6 bases, J lost 2 bases, and 7 bases stayed unmatched. Germline loops: CDR1 SEHNR, CDR2 FQNEAQ (reference sequence). CDR3 sequence reads: CASSSTSGLTDTQYF. CDR3 DNA: TGTGCCAGCAGTTCAACTAGCGGTCTCACAGATACGCAGTATTTT.

The table lists this clone with a count of one. The V call is TRBV7-2, the J call TRBJ1-1; D perhaps matches TRBD1 (5 bases). V lost 3 bases and J 1 base, leaving 9 bases between the germline ends. Looked up from germline, CDR1 is SGHTA and CDR2 is FQGNSA. The CDR3 contains 14 residues. CDR3 nucleotide sequence: TGTGCCAGCAGCTTGGGGCAGACGAACACTGAAGCTTTCTTT. Protein: CASSLGQTNTEAFF.

This chain joins TRBV27 and TRBJ2-3; the D gene could be TRBD1 or TRBD2 (5 bases each). The ends were cut back, 6 bases at V and 6 bases at J, with 19 bases in the middle. Germline lookup yields CDR1 MNHEY and CDR2 SMNVEV (reference sequence). The CDR3 totals 15 residues. CDR3 sequence (DNA): TGTGCCAGCAGGGCCGGGACCCCAGGTGTGGATACGCAGTATTTT. Protein product: CASRAGTPGVDTQYF.

The chain couples TRBV3-1 (or the pseudogene TRBV3-2) to TRBJ1-2; TRBD1 aligns across 10 bases. CDR1 is LGHDT, CDR2 YNNKEL, per germline (reference sequence). The CDR3 totals 18 residues. The trim removed 3 bases at V and 3 bases at J, leaving 13 bases unmatched. This CDR3 reads CASSHLPGSGTGDYGYTF. CDR3 in DNA: TGTGCCAGCAGCCACCTCCCCGGCAGCGGGACAGGGGACTATGGCTACACCTTC.

The J gene is TRBJ1-2, the V gene TRBV3-1 (or the pseudogene TRBV3-2); 7 positions agree with TRBD1. The CDR3 runs to 13 residues. CDR1 is LGHDT, CDR2 YNNKEL, per germline (reference sequence). J was trimmed by 8 bases and V by 3 bases; bases with no gene match: 6. The CDR3 is CASSQTGRAGYTF. The CDR3 DNA sequence: TGTGCCAGCAGCCAGACAGGGAGAGCGGGCTACACCTTC.

This clone appeared once. The chain uses TRBV4-3 and TRBJ2-1; D call uncertain. V shed 0 bases and J shed 1 base, with 7 bases lying between them. CDR3 length equals 15 residues. CDR1 and CDR2 from the germline V gene are LGHNA and YSLEER. The CDR3 protein is CASSQDPSSYNEQFF. CDR3 in DNA: TGCGCCAGCAGCCAAGATCCTAGTTCCTACAATGAGCAGTTCTTC.

Here the CDR3 DNA reads TGTGCCAGCTCACCACTAGGGGAGGAGACCCAGTACTTC. Residues: CASSPLGEETQYF. This sequence joins TRBV18 and TRBJ2-5; D is tentatively TRBD1 or TRBD2 (5 bases each). Germline assignment: CDR1 KGHSH and CDR2 LQKENI. This CDR3 region has 13 residues. V dropped 1 base and J dropped 5 bases, with 8 bases sitting between them.

The chain recombines TRBV7-9 with TRBJ2-3; TRBD2 matches at 8 bases. The CDR3 spans 17 residues. In germline, CDR1 is SEHNR, CDR2 FQNEAQ (reference sequence). J gave up 2 bases and V 1 base, and 8 bases lay outside the gene matches. The CDR3 loop is CASSLGSASGYTDTQYF. In DNA, the CDR3 is TGTGCCAGCAGCTTAGGATCCGCTAGCGGGTACACAGATACGCAGTATTTT.

The rearrangement joins TRBV4-1 to TRBJ2-1; no clear D. The germline V and J ends were trimmed by 1 base and 8 bases, with 9 bases remaining between them. The CDR3 covers 13 residues. CDR1 MGHRA and CDR2 YSYEKL come from the germline V gene. DNA of the CDR3: TGCGCCAGCAGCCAAGCGTCCGGGCATGAGCAGTTCTTC. Its protein is CASSQASGHEQFF.

The chain combines TRBV7-8 with TRBJ2-1, with a possible D match to TRBD2 (7 bases). The length of the CDR3 is 12 residues. Germline lookup yields CDR1 SGHVS and CDR2 FQNEAQ. Trimming shortened V by 4 bases and J by 8 bases, and 9 bases separated the two germline ends. The CDR3 region has the DNA TGTGCCAGCAGCTCCGGGGGGCATGAGCAGTTCTTC. As protein: CASSSGGHEQFF.

V usage is TRBV18 and J usage is TRBJ2-3; D perhaps matches TRBD1 (6 bases). In germline, CDR1 is KGHSH, CDR2 LQKENI. This CDR3 is built from 18 residues. Trimming shortened V by 2 bases and J by 0 bases, and 18 bases separated the two germline ends. The chain's CDR3 is CASSPSQGHSWSTDTQYF. As DNA, the CDR3 is TGTGCCAGCTCACCATCTCAGGGGCACAGCTGGAGCACAGATACGCAGTATTTT. The entire variable domain, with the rest obtained from reference TRBV18 and TRBJ2-3, is as follows: NAGVMQNPRHLVRRRGQEARLRCSPMKGHSHVYWYRQLPEEGLKFMVYLQKENIIDESGMPKERFSAEFPKEGPSILRIQQVVRGDSAAYFCASSPSQGHSWSTDTQYFGPGTRLTVL.